The clone carrying this T cell receptor beta chain rates as medium-sized (0.01 to 0.1%). Specified time point: sample taken at primary tumor resection. Tumor, nontumor lung or frozen PBMC supplied whole RNA that was sequenced unsorted. The CDR3 contains 15 residues. Germline-derived CDR1 and CDR2 are PRHDT and FYEKMQ (reference sequence). Trimming left V 3 bases short and J 3 bases short, with 15 bases between. The data derive from a study of spatial heterogeneity in lung cancer. TCRdb ran MiXCR on the 5' RACE reads and lists one entry per CDR3 protein. The data contain just over 14,000 distinct CDR3 sequences, roughly 10% of them seen just once; the ten biggest clones take up roughly a third.

Sample: PBMCs, taken at surgery. The V and J genes are TRBV13 and TRBJ2-7, with D possibly TRBD1 on 6 matching bases. The clonotype originates from a female donor with early-stage non-small cell lung cancer. The CDR3 sequence: CASSFRQVVSYEQYF. DNA for the CDR3: TGTGCCAGCAGCTTCCGACAGGTCGTGAGCTACGAGCAGTACTTC.